This T cell receptor (beta chain) was sequenced for a study of cytomegalovirus exposure and HLA in healthy donors. It was with 60 Vbeta and 13 Jbeta primers that the PCR ran. Assay used: immunoSEQ multiplex PCR; TCRdb lists only in-frame clones, some missing. Counted here are 150,000 to 200,000 clones, approximately 84% occurring once; the ten biggest clones make up around 5%. The CDR3 has 14 amino acids. Looked up from germline, CDR1 is SGHVS and CDR2 is FQNEAQ. The V and J ends lost 5 bases and 2 bases, in that order; junction bases with no gene match: 5. The chain links TRBV7-8 to TRBJ2-7; 8 nucleotides line up with TRBD2. The sequenced sample was PBMCs. The source is a girl under 18 in good health and CMV-seropositive. The CDR3: CASSRGGLPYEQYF. CDR3 sequence (DNA): TGTGCCAGCAGCCGGGGGGGACTACCCTACGAGCAGTACTTC.